This T cell receptor beta chain originates from a study of blood T cell repertoires in COVID-19. This CDR3 has 16 residues. TCRdb's copy holds only in-frame clones and misses some; the assay was immunoSEQ multiplex PCR. The table has more than 95,000 clones, 87% seen once. The clonotype originates from a human donor in a cohort sampled during active COVID-19. What was sequenced was peripheral blood. The genes are TRBV21-1 and TRBJ2-2; TRBD1 is the table's D call, not checked against the DNA. TRBV21-1 is an annotated pseudogene. The CDR3 DNA reads as TGTGCCAGCAGCAGGTCAGGGGGTGTTAACACCGGGGAGCTGTTTTTT. Translation gives CASSRSGGVNTGELFF.